This record covers a single TCR beta chain. CDR3 length: 14 amino acids. Trimming stripped 1 base from V and 3 bases from J, with 11 bases between. Germline-derived CDR1 and CDR2 are SGHNT and YYREEE (reference sequence). This specimen belongs to a study of blood T cell repertoires in COVID-19. Study-level background: COVID-19 samples collected from the United States, Italy and Spain covered acute and convalescent phases. Sample material is recorded as cDNA or gDNA derived from T cells, B-cell-depleted T cells, or PBMCs.

Generated by immunoSEQ multiplex PCR, the TCRdb table keeps only in-frame clones and is missing some. The repertoire consists of roughly 200,000 clones, with about 87% occurring once and the leading ten covering 2.7%. Sequencing was done on a sample of peripheral blood. The TCR originated in a man aged 35-49 years with active or convalescent COVID-19. V usage is TRBV5-4 and J usage is TRBJ2-7, with a possible D match to TRBD1 (7 bases). The chain's CDR3 is CASSLTGEDYEQYF. For the CDR3, the DNA is TGTGCCAGCAGCTTGACAGGGGAGGACTACGAGCAGTACTTC.